This TCR beta chain was sequenced during a study of persistence of HIV-infected CD4 T cells. Overall study results and limits: Antigen-responding cells were enriched for degenerate expanded CDR3beta sequences.

The CDR3 has 13 residues. Germline CDR1 SGHTA, CDR2 FQGTGA. The germline V and J ends were trimmed by 2 bases and 10 bases, with 13 bases remaining between them. Stimulation used 9 to 10 ug/mL lysate from CMV-infected fibroblasts. CD40L-negative CD69-negative CD45RO-high memory CD4+ T cells were sorted as populations depleted of antigen-responding cells. Adults with HIV-1 started suppressive ART while chronically infected. PBMCs were depleted of CD8+ T cells before stimulation. In regard to this clone: The antigen remains undetermined.

The libraries were made with immunoSEQ version 4 in survey mode. Genomic DNA was diluted to around 10 ng/uL, up to about 1 ug per sample. TCRdb's table, derived via immunoSEQ multiplex PCR, lists solely in-frame clones and lacks some. The table includes tens of thousands of clones, more than 70% detected once. The sequence was collected from an adult man with HIV who was CMV-seropositive. The material sequenced was CD4+ T cells sorted from PBMCs after 18-hour stimulation, taken from a patient who received antiretroviral therapy. This chain connects TRBV7-3 to TRBJ2-3; D is unresolved. In nucleotides, the CDR3 is TGTGCCAGCAGCTTACTGGCTAGTTCCGCGCAGTATTTT. It specifies CASSLLASSAQYF.